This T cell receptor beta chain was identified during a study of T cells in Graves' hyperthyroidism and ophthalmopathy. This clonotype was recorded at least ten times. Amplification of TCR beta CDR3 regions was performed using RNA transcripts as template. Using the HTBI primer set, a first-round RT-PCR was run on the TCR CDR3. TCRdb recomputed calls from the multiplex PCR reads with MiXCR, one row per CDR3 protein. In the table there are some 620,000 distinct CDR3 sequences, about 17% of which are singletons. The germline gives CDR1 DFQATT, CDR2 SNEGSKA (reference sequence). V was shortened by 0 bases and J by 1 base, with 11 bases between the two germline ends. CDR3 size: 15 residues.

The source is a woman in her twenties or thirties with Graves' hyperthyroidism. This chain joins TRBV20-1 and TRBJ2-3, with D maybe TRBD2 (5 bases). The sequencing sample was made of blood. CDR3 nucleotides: TGCAGTGCTAGAGACCCAACTAGGGGCACAGATACGCAGTATTTT. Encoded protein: CSARDPTRGTDTQYF.